The 25 T cell receptor beta chains reported below all come from one sample, sequenced in a study of blood T cell repertoires in COVID-19. Repertoires were generated with immunoSEQ multiplex PCR, while TCRdb's copy carries only in-frame clones and drops some. The table records 65,000 or so clones, about 83% of them present only once. The specimen was peripheral blood. The receptors stem from a human donor in a cohort sampled during active COVID-19.

This clone was seen only a few times. V is TRBV6-5 and J is TRBJ1-5, with D perhaps matching TRBD1 (6 bases). V lost 9 bases and J 5 bases, leaving 14 bases between the germline ends. Germline CDR1 MNHEY, CDR2 SVGAGI. This CDR3 region has 13 residues. The CDR3 reads CASAGAPHQPQHF. In DNA, the CDR3 is TGTGCCAGTGCAGGGGCCCCCCATCAGCCCCAGCATTTT.

This clone was counted between two and nine times. V gene TRBV11-2 combines with J gene TRBJ2-1, with 10 nucleotides matching TRBD1. The CDR3 has 16 amino acids. Trimming removed 6 bases from V and 4 bases from J; junction bases left unmatched: 9. Germline V gives CDR1 SGHAT, CDR2 FQNNGV. The CDR3 region is CASRRPGQGTYNEQFF. CDR3 sequence (DNA): TGTGCCAGCAGAAGACCGGGACAGGGGACGTACAATGAGCAGTTCTTC.

This clone was detected once. The chain employs TRBV9 and TRBJ1-1; D uncertain. V was clipped by 2 bases and J by 2 bases, with 13 bases between them. Per the germline V gene, CDR1 is SGDLS and CDR2 is YYNGEE. The CDR3 is made up of 15 amino acids. CDR3 amino acids: CASSVTWGGNTEAFF. DNA for the CDR3: TGTGCCAGCAGCGTGACCTGGGGAGGCAACACTGAAGCTTTCTTT.

The gene calls are TRBV5-4 and TRBJ2-7; weak D call: TRBD2 (5 bases). Germline V gene data show CDR1 as SGHNT and CDR2 as YYREEE (reference sequence). Trimming cost V 2 bases and J 5 bases, with 14 bases left between them. This CDR3 is built from 14 residues. CDR3 in DNA: TGTGCCAGCAGCTTATCTCAGAGCGGCAACGAGCAGTACTTC. Encoded protein: CASSLSQSGNEQYF.

The chain has TRBV28 and TRBJ2-2, with D perhaps matching TRBD2 (5 bases). CDR1 and CDR2 (germline): MDHEN, SYDVKM. The CDR3 runs 13 residues. With 7 bases removed from V and 3 bases from J, the gap between germline ends came to 9 bases. The CDR3 loop reads CASTDGDTGELFF. CDR3 DNA sequence: TGTGCCAGCACCGACGGGGACACCGGGGAGCTGTTTTTT.

V and J are TRBV29-1 and TRBJ1-1; 7 bases agree with TRBD1. The V and J ends lost 7 bases and 0 bases, in that order; junction bases with no gene match: 5. Germline-derived CDR1 and CDR2 are SQVTM and ANQGSEA. This CDR3 is 13 amino acids long. The CDR3 DNA reads as TGCAGCGGACAGGGACGGTTGAACACTGAAGCTTTCTTT. Its protein product is CSGQGRLNTEAFF.

The V and J genes are TRBV7-8 and TRBJ2-2; D gene uncertain. V shed 10 bases and J shed 0 bases, with 9 bases lying between them. This CDR3 spans 13 amino acids. Germline lookup yields CDR1 SGHVS and CDR2 FQNEAQ. Here the CDR3 reads CAIDFANTGELFF. CDR3 DNA sequence: TGTGCCATAGATTTCGCGAACACCGGGGAGCTGTTTTTT.

The chain couples TRBV2 to TRBJ2-7, with D possibly being TRBD2 (5 bases). CDR1 and CDR2 (germline): SNHLY, FYNNEI. The length of the CDR3 is 13 residues. The V and J ends lost 7 bases and 1 base respectively, with 11 bases between them. The CDR3 region is CASNGLLSYEQYF. CDR3 nucleotide sequence: TGTGCCAGCAATGGACTTCTTTCCTACGAGCAGTACTTC.

The genes are TRBV7-9 and TRBJ2-4, with D tentatively TRBD1 (5 bases). The germline V gene has CDR1 SEHNR and CDR2 FQNEAQ (reference sequence). Trimming left V 0 bases short and J 5 bases short, with 5 bases between. CDR3 size: 13 residues. In DNA form, the CDR3 reads TGTGCCAGCAGCTTAGCGACAGAAAACATTCAGTACTTC. This encodes CASSLATENIQYF.

The rearrangement uses TRBV12-3 or TRBV12-4 and TRBJ1-1, with D unclear. The CDR3 sequence is 13 residues long. V was cut by 2 bases and J by 2 bases, with 6 bases left in between. In DNA form, the CDR3 reads TGTGCCAGCAGTTTAACAGCAAACACTGAAGCTTTCTTT. Translated: CASSLTANTEAFF.

This clone was seen only once. This chain joins TRBV19 and TRBJ2-2; unclear D gene. The CDR3 is 14 residues long. Germline V gene lookup returns CDR1 LNHDA and CDR2 SQIVND (reference sequence). Trimming removed 1 base at V and 3 bases at J, with 6 bases between. DNA for the CDR3: TGTGCCAGTAGTATAGGGGCTCACACCGGGGAGCTGTTTTTT. Its translation: CASSIGAHTGELFF.

V gene TRBV24-1 combines with J gene TRBJ2-2; 10 nucleotides line up with TRBD2. The CDR3 has 14 residues. The germline V gene has CDR1 KGHDR and CDR2 SFDVKD. Losses at the gene ends were 9 bases for V and 6 bases for J; bases not matched to a gene: 6. CDR3 amino acids: CATGRSGGAGELFF. DNA of the CDR3: TGTGCCACCGGGCGCAGCGGGGGGGCCGGGGAGCTGTTTTTT.

V is TRBV28 and J is TRBJ2-7; D is possibly TRBD2 (6 bases). V shed 8 bases and J shed 4 bases, with 12 bases lying between them. This CDR3 has 12 residues. CDR1 and CDR2 from the germline V gene are MDHEN and SYDVKM. CDR3 bases: TGTGCCAGCCGCGGGAAAGGATACGAGCAGTACTTC. Amino acids: CASRGKGYEQYF.

The gene calls are TRBV19 and TRBJ1-4; unclear D gene. The CDR3 spans 15 residues. CDR1 is LNHDA, CDR2 SQIVND, per germline (reference sequence). V lost 6 bases and J lost 7, with 18 bases in between. The CDR3 DNA follows: TGTGCCAGTAGGCCGGAGGGTTTGAGTGGTGAAAAACTGTTTTTT. Amino acids: CASRPEGLSGEKLFF.

The V gene is TRBV10-3, the J gene TRBJ1-6, with TRBD1 as a possible D gene (5 bases). Trimming removed 4 bases from V and 8 bases from J, with 15 bases in between. The CDR3 spans 15 residues. The germline V gene encodes CDR1 ENHRY and CDR2 SYGVKD. CDR3 bases: TGTGCCATCAGTGCGATGGGGGGTACGGATTCACCCCTCCACTTT. Translating it yields CAISAMGGTDSPLHF.

The rearrangement links TRBV5-5 to TRBJ1-4, with a weak D call TRBD1 (5 bases). The CDR3 covers 13 residues. Germline loops: CDR1 SGHKS, CDR2 YYEKEE (reference sequence). Trimming cost V 5 bases and J 5 bases, with 10 bases left between them. CDR3 in DNA: TGTGCCAGCAGGGACATGGCGAATGAAAAACTGTTTTTT. Translating gives CASRDMANEKLFF.

V is TRBV7-2 and J is TRBJ2-7, with 9 positions matching TRBD1. This CDR3 has 15 residues. With V trimmed by 5 bases and J by 4 bases, 9 bases remained unmatched. Per germline, CDR1 SGHTA and CDR2 FQGNSA. This chain's CDR3 is CASSKRQGGTYEQYF. DNA for the CDR3: TGTGCCAGCAGCAAGCGACAGGGGGGGACTTACGAGCAGTACTTC. Full variable domain (remainder filled in from reference TRBV7-2 and TRBJ2-7): GAGVSQSPSNKVTEKGKDVELRCDPISGHTALYWYRQSLGQGLEFLIYFQGNSAPDKSGLPSDRFSAERTGGSVSTLTIQRTQQEDSAVYLCASSKRQGGTYEQYFGPGTRLTVT.

The table lists this clone with a count of one. The rearrangement uses TRBV2 and TRBJ1-5; perhaps TRBD1 as D (6 bases). This CDR3 comprises 14 residues. V lost 2 bases and J lost 4, with 9 bases in between. From germline, CDR1 is SNHLY and CDR2 FYNNEI. CDR3 sequence reads: CASSERTENQPQHF. The CDR3 DNA follows: TGTGCCAGCAGTGAAAGGACAGAAAATCAGCCCCAGCATTTT.

The gene calls are TRBV19 and TRBJ1-2; 10 nucleotides match TRBD1. Per the germline V gene, CDR1 is LNHDA and CDR2 is SQIVND (reference sequence). V lost 3 bases to trimming and J lost 7 bases; unmatched junction nucleotides: 5. The CDR3 runs to 14 residues. This CDR3 is CASSMLDRGLGYTF. CDR3 DNA: TGTGCCAGTAGTATGCTCGACAGGGGGCTTGGCTACACCTTC.

V is TRBV29-1 and J is TRBJ2-5; no definite D call. The CDR3 is 11 residues long. V shed 8 bases and J shed 4 bases, with 11 bases lying between them. Germline-derived CDR1 and CDR2 are SQVTM and ANQGSEA. The chain's CDR3 is CSLLSLETQYF. As DNA, the CDR3 is TGCAGCCTCTTGTCTCTAGAGACCCAGTACTTC.

The V and J genes are TRBV20-1 and TRBJ2-5, with 7 nucleotides matching TRBD2. The V segment lost 1 base and the J segment 9 bases; nucleotides outside the gene matches: 2. Looked up from germline, CDR1 is DFQATT and CDR2 is SNEGSKA (reference sequence). This CDR3 spans 11 amino acids. The DNA for the CDR3 is TGCAGTGCTAGAGGGGGGGGGTCCCAGTACTTC. Translated, it gives CSARGGGSQYF.

The J gene is TRBJ1-1, the V gene TRBV7-3, with 9 bases that match TRBD1. There are 16 residues in the CDR3. V dropped 0 bases and J dropped 5; count of bases not matched to a gene: 7. Germline CDR1 reads SGHTA; CDR2 reads FQGTGA. The CDR3 nucleotides read TGTGCCAGCAGCTTAACAGGGACAGGGTTTTGGACTGAAGCTTTCTTT. Amino acids: CASSLTGTGFWTEAFF.

This clone was observed a handful of times. The chain couples TRBV20-1 to TRBJ2-7; D gene uncertain. The CDR3 totals 15 residues. V was pared by 3 bases and J by 2 bases, with 17 bases between. CDR1 is DFQATT and CDR2 is SNEGSKA in the germline V gene (reference sequence). CDR3 residues: CSASSPREVTYEQYF. CDR3 sequence (DNA): TGCAGTGCTAGTTCCCCCCGAGAGGTAACCTACGAGCAGTACTTC.

V usage is TRBV27 and J usage is TRBJ1-1; TRBD1 might be the D (5 bases). This CDR3 region has 13 residues. The V gene's germline CDR1 is MNHEY and CDR2 SMNVEV (reference sequence). Deletions cut 2 bases from V and 5 bases from J, with 9 bases between. The CDR3 region is CASSLRQGTEAFF. CDR3 DNA sequence: TGTGCCAGCAGTTTAAGGCAGGGTACTGAAGCTTTCTTT.

This clone was seen only once. V and J are TRBV28 and TRBJ1-1, with TRBD1 matching 8 bases. V was pared by 8 bases and J by 3 bases, with 11 bases of the junction left unmatched. Germline CDR1 and CDR2: MDHEN and SYDVKM. The CDR3 length is 15 residues. The CDR3 nucleotides are TGTGCCAGCGGGGCAGGGGGCGCGTGGTACACTGAAGCTTTCTTT. As protein: CASGAGGAWYTEAFF.